What follows are 25 T cell receptor beta chains derived from one specimen sequenced in a study of identical twins. From the 5' RACE reads, TCRdb called clonotypes with MiXCR, one entry per CDR3 protein. The sample lists 650,000 to 750,000 distinct CDR3 sequences; 21% were seen once. The data also belong to a second study, concerning T cells expressing NK-cell markers.

The sequencing input was PBMCs. The receptors derive from a woman under 30 in good health.

This clonotype appeared once. The V call is TRBV5-5, the J call TRBJ1-1, with 10 bases aligning to TRBD1. Germline CDR1 is SGHKS and CDR2 is YYEKEE (reference sequence). After removal of 2 bases from V and 0 bases from J, the junction contained 7 bases not matched to a gene. This CDR3 region has 17 residues. CDR3 sequence (DNA): TGTGCCAGCAGCTTACGTCCGGGACAGGGGATGAACACTGAAGCTTTCTTT. Its protein is CASSLRPGQGMNTEAFF. The whole variable domain, remainder taken from reference TRBV5-5 and TRBJ1-1, is DAGVTQSPTHLIKTRGQQVTLRCSPISGHKSVSWYQQVLGQGPQFIFQYYEKEERGRGNFPDRFSARQFPNYSSELNVNALLLGDSALYLCASSLRPGQGMNTEAFFGQGTRLTVV.

The chain has TRBV20-1 and TRBJ1-6; 10 bases match TRBD1. Germline lookup yields CDR1 DFQATT and CDR2 SNEGSKA (reference sequence). CDR3 size: 14 residues. V gave up 5 bases and J gave up 10 bases; unmatched junction bases: 8. CDR3 amino acids: CSAAKGTGASPLHF. The CDR3 DNA sequence: TGCAGTGCTGCTAAGGGGACAGGGGCCTCACCCCTCCACTTT.

There are a few counts of this clonotype. This chain connects TRBV7-9 to TRBJ2-1, with TRBD2 matching 12 bases. The CDR3 spans 16 residues. V shed 4 bases, J shed 8 bases, and the junction held 9 bases outside the gene matches. CDR1 is SEHNR and CDR2 is FQNEAQ in the germline V gene (reference sequence). The CDR3 DNA reads TGTGCCAGCAGCTCGGGACTAGCGGGCCCCGAGGATGAGCAGTTCTTC. Protein: CASSSGLAGPEDEQFF.

The chain couples TRBV6-2 or TRBV6-3 to TRBJ2-1; 14 bases line up with TRBD2. CDR3 length equals 16 residues. Germline CDR1 MNHEY, CDR2 SVGEGT. Unmatched junction bases numbered 4, after V lost 0 bases and J lost 9 bases. The CDR3 DNA follows: TGTGCCAGCAGTTACTCCGGACTAGCGGGAGGAAGTGAGCAGTTCTTC. This codes for CASSYSGLAGGSEQFF.

V and J are TRBV19 and TRBJ1-2; a weak D match, TRBD1 (5 bases). The CDR3 runs 13 residues. Germline CDR1 LNHDA, CDR2 SQIVND (reference sequence). The V end lost 6 bases, the J end lost 7 bases, and 15 bases lay between the germline ends. DNA of the CDR3: TGTGCCAGTAGCCCTCAGAATGGGGCTGGCTACACCTTC. It encodes CASSPQNGAGYTF.

In nucleotides, the CDR3 is TGTGCCAGCAGTTACTCGAGCGGGTTATCCTACGAGCAGTACTTC. It yields the protein CASSYSSGLSYEQYF. The rearrangement uses TRBV6-5 and TRBJ2-7; D is possibly TRBD2 (6 bases). In germline, CDR1 is MNHEY, CDR2 SVGAGI. The V end lost 0 bases, the J end lost 1 base, and 10 bases lay between the germline ends. This CDR3 spans 15 amino acids.

The chain combines TRBV3-1 with TRBJ2-1, with D maybe TRBD2 (7 bases). In germline, CDR1 is LGHDT, CDR2 YNNKEL (reference sequence). The CDR3 is 15 residues long. V lost 8 bases, J lost 1 base, and 15 bases lay in between. CDR3 coding DNA: TGTGCCAGCCGAAAAGGGGGGGCATCCTACAATGAGCAGTTCTTC. Translation gives CASRKGGASYNEQFF.

This clonotype has a handful of counts. The rearrangement uses TRBV5-1 and TRBJ2-3; D is ambiguous. Germline values: CDR1 SGHRS, CDR2 YFSETQ. The CDR3 extends over 14 amino acids. The ends were cut back, 4 bases at V and 5 bases at J, with 14 bases in the middle. CDR3 protein: CASSIGPLGDTQYF. The CDR3 DNA reads TGCGCCAGCAGCATAGGACCTCTGGGAGATACGCAGTATTTT.

The rearrangement links TRBV12-3 or TRBV12-4 to TRBJ2-7; possibly TRBD1 for D (6 bases). The CDR3 totals 16 residues. With 3 bases removed from V and 2 bases from J, the gap between germline ends came to 17 bases. The CDR3 sequence: CASSFPLRDRPYEQYF. As DNA, the CDR3 is TGTGCCAGCAGTTTCCCCCTCCGAGACAGGCCCTACGAGCAGTACTTC.

This chain connects TRBV20-1 to TRBJ2-1; D is perhaps TRBD1 (6 bases). The CDR3 loop spans 17 amino acids. From germline, CDR1 is DFQATT and CDR2 SNEGSKA (reference sequence). Trimming took 1 base from V and 0 from J, leaving 16 bases between them. For the CDR3, the DNA is TGCAGTGCTAGAGCCGCGGCAGGGGAATCCTCCTACAATGAGCAGTTCTTC. Its protein product is CSARAAAGESSYNEQFF.

The J gene is TRBJ1-4, the V gene TRBV12-3 or TRBV12-4; the D gene is possibly TRBD1 (5 bases). This CDR3 has 14 residues. The germline V and J ends were trimmed by 3 bases and 4 bases, with 9 bases remaining between them. The CDR3 region has the DNA TGTGCCAGCAGTTTCTGGGACGGTAATGAAAAACTGTTTTTT. Translating gives CASSFWDGNEKLFF.

CDR3 sequence: CASRTSGRAGSYEQYF. CDR3 nucleotides: TGTGCCAGCAGGACTAGCGGGAGGGCCGGATCCTACGAGCAGTACTTC. The genes are TRBV21-1 and TRBJ2-7; the listed D gene, TRBD2, was not tested against the DNA. TRBV21-1 is reported as a pseudogene. The CDR3 has 16 residues.

This clonotype was recorded a few times. This chain connects TRBV12-3 or TRBV12-4 to TRBJ2-7; 7 nucleotides agree with TRBD2. The trim removed 10 bases at V and 6 bases at J, leaving 18 bases unmatched. This CDR3 contains 15 residues. CDR3 amino acids: CAISGPGGRLGEQYF. The DNA of the CDR3 is TGTGCCATCTCGGGACCGGGGGGAAGGCTGGGCGAGCAGTACTTC.

The V gene is TRBV7-2, the J gene TRBJ2-7; D may be TRBD1 or TRBD2 (6 bases each). CDR3 length equals 13 residues. Trimming cost V 11 bases and J 2 bases, with 16 bases left between them. Germline CDR1 is SGHTA and CDR2 is FQGNSA. Here the CDR3 DNA reads TGTGCCTCTGTGGGGGGCGGGACCTACGAGCAGTACTTC. Its translation is CASVGGGTYEQYF.

This clonotype was found once. The gene calls are TRBV29-1 and TRBJ2-5; 7 nucleotides line up with TRBD1. In germline, CDR1 is SQVTM, CDR2 ANQGSEA. Trimming took 1 base from V and 2 from J; bases not matched to a gene: 4. The CDR3 extends over 14 amino acids. The CDR3 loop reads CSVEVWDSQETQYF. In DNA, the CDR3 is TGCAGCGTTGAAGTGTGGGACAGTCAAGAGACCCAGTACTTC.

This clonotype was seen only a few times. The CDR3 is CSARRGGRYNEQFF. CDR3 sequence (DNA): TGCAGTGCTAGACGAGGGGGGAGGTACAATGAGCAGTTCTTC. The J gene is TRBJ2-1, the V gene TRBV20-1; D possibly uses TRBD1 or TRBD2 (6 bases each). CDR1 is DFQATT, CDR2 SNEGSKA, per germline (reference sequence). The V end was cut by 2 bases, the J end by 4 bases, with 12 bases between. This CDR3 has 14 residues.

To note about this clonotype: A much larger clone lies one base from this, so it may be a read error. The CDR3 protein is CASSLEANFEQYF. CDR3 sequence (DNA): TGCGCCAGCAGCTTGGAGGCTAACTTCGAGCAGTACTTC. The rearrangement uses TRBV5-1 and TRBJ2-7; no clear D gene. The V gene's germline CDR1 is SGHRS and CDR2 YFSETQ. CDR3 length equals 13 residues. The V gene lost 0 bases and the J gene lost 6 bases, with 10 bases spanning the gap.

This clonotype has just a few counts. V is TRBV11-3 and J is TRBJ2-7; no firm D call. The CDR3 spans 15 residues. Germline loops: CDR1 SGHNT, CDR2 YENEEA. Trimming took 5 bases from V and 4 from J, leaving 18 bases between them. Here the CDR3 reads CASSPGAHDSYEQYF. The CDR3 coding sequence is TGTGCCAGCAGCCCGGGTGCCCACGACTCGTACGAGCAGTACTTC.

The CDR3 loop reads CASSFYSSGNTIYF. The CDR3 DNA reads TGTGCCAGCAGTTTTTATAGCTCTGGAAACACCATATATTTT. The V call is TRBV12-3 or TRBV12-4, the J call TRBJ1-3, with no clear D. This CDR3 comprises 14 residues. V lost 3 bases to trimming and J lost 0 bases, with 6 bases between them.

This clonotype appeared a few times. The rearrangement joins TRBV20-1 to TRBJ1-5; 7 positions match TRBD1. The CDR3 runs to 15 residues. The germline V gene has CDR1 DFQATT and CDR2 SNEGSKA (reference sequence). Trimming cost V 4 bases and J 4 bases; bases outside gene matches: 10. DNA of the CDR3: TGCAGTGCTATAACAGGGGCATATGGGAATCAGCCCCAGCATTTT. Protein sequence: CSAITGAYGNQPQHF.

This clonotype turned up a few times. This chain links TRBV20-1 with TRBJ2-3; D is uncertain. Germline V gene lookup returns CDR1 DFQATT and CDR2 SNEGSKA (reference sequence). This CDR3 comprises 12 residues. V was pared by 3 bases and J by 6 bases, with 10 bases between. This CDR3 is CSASQGIDTQYF. CDR3 DNA sequence: TGCAGTGCTAGCCAAGGAATTGATACGCAGTATTTT.

This clonotype was counted a few times. The rearrangement links TRBV12-3 or TRBV12-4 to TRBJ1-1; no reliable D call. Deletions cut 5 bases from V and 0 bases from J, with 7 bases between. This CDR3 is 13 amino acids long. The CDR3 coding sequence is TGTGCCAGCAGTGCAGGACTGAACACTGAAGCTTTCTTT. Translation: CASSAGLNTEAFF.

This clonotype showed up many times. This chain uses TRBV20-1 with TRBJ2-3; D gene uncertain. The CDR3 covers 13 residues. Germline loops: CDR1 DFQATT, CDR2 SNEGSKA (reference sequence). V was pared by 5 bases and J by 8 bases, with 17 bases between. This CDR3 reads CSAHRDSSGTQYF. The CDR3 DNA sequence: TGCAGTGCTCATAGGGATTCTTCGGGTACGCAGTATTTT.

V gene TRBV7-9 combines with J gene TRBJ2-1, with D hard to call. The germline V gene encodes CDR1 SEHNR and CDR2 FQNEAQ (reference sequence). Between the trimmed V and J ends, which lost 4 bases and 5 bases, there was a span of 12 bases. This CDR3 region has 14 residues. The CDR3 bases are TGTGCCAGCAGCTCTCCGAGTCCTAACAATGAGCAGTTCTTC. It specifies CASSSPSPNNEQFF.

This clonotype has a single count. The chain has TRBV5-1 and TRBJ2-3; D unclear. The CDR3 contains 14 residues. V was shortened by 5 bases and J by 5 bases, with 15 bases between the two germline ends. CDR1 is SGHRS and CDR2 is YFSETQ in the germline V gene. The CDR3 coding sequence is TGCGCCAGCAGGTCGCAAGATATAATAGATACGCAGTATTTT. As protein: CASRSQDIIDTQYF. Full variable domain (outside the CDR3, taken from reference TRBV5-1 and TRBJ2-3): KAGVTQTPRYLIKTRGQQVTLSCSPISGHRSVSWYQQTPGQGLQFLFEYFSETQRNKGNFPGRFSGRQFSNSRSEMNVSTLELGDSALYLCASRSQDIIDTQYFGPGTRLTVL.